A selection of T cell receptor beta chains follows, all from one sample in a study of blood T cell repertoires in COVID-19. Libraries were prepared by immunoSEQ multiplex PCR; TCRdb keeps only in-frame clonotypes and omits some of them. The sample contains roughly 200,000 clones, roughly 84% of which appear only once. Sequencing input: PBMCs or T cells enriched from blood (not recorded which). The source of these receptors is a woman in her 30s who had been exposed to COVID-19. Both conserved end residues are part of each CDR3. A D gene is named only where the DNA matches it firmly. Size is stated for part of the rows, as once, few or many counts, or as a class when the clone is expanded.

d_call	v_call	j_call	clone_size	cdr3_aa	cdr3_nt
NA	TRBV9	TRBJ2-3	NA	CASSLTPTRRGDTQYF	TGTGCCAGCAGCCTTACCCCCACGCGCAGGGGAGATACGCAGTATTTT
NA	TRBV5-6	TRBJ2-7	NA	CASTTVESYEQYF	TGTGCCAGCACCACAGTCGAATCCTACGAGCAGTACTTC
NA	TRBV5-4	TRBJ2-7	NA	CASSLRREPRYEQYF	TGTGCCAGCAGCCTCAGACGGGAGCCGCGGTACGAGCAGTACTTC
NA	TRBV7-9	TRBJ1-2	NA	CASSETGGRDYGYTF	TGTGCCAGCAGCGAGACCGGGGGACGCGACTATGGCTACACCTTC
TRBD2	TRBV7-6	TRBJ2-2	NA	CASSLGLGGTGELFF	TGTGCCAGCAGCTTGGGACTAGGGGGCACCGGGGAGCTGTTTTTT
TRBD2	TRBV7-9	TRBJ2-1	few	CASWQTSGGDEQFF	TGTGCCAGCTGGCAGACTAGCGGGGGTGATGAGCAGTTCTTC
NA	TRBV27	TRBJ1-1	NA	CASSLSGQRALVAFF	TGTGCCAGCAGTTTATCGGGCCAACGCGCGTTGGTAGCTTTCTTT
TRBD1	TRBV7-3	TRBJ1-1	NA	CASSKGTGGTEAFF	TGTGCCAGCAGCAAAGGGACAGGGGGCACTGAAGCTTTCTTT
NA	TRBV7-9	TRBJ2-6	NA	CASSFSGANVLTF	TGTGCCAGCAGCTTCTCCGGGGCCAACGTCCTGACTTTC
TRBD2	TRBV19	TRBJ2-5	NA	CASSISSGGPSGETQYF	TGTGCCAGTAGTATCAGTAGCGGGGGACCCTCGGGGGAGACCCAGTACTTC
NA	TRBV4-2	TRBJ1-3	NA	CASTTDYLSGNTIYF	TGTGCCAGCACTACAGACTACCTCTCTGGAAACACCATATATTTT
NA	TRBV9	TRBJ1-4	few	CASSVGGATNEKLFF	TGTGCCAGCAGCGTAGGGGGGGCAACTAATGAAAAACTGTTTTTT
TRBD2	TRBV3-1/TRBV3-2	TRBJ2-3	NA	CASSQVAGGSDTQYF	TGTGCCAGCAGCCAAGTAGCGGGGGGGAGCGATACGCAGTATTTT
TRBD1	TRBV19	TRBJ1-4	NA	CASARTGGDLKSANEKLFF	TGTGCCAGCGCCAGGACAGGGGGGGATCTAAAGTCTGCTAATGAAAAACTGTTTTTT
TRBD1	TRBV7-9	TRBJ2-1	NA	CASSWGQGAGNEQFF	TGTGCCAGCAGCTGGGGACAGGGGGCGGGAAATGAGCAGTTCTTC
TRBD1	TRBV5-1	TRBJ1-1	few	CASSWTGGTEAFF	TGCGCCAGCAGCTGGACAGGGGGCACTGAAGCTTTCTTT
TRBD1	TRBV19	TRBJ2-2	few	CASSLWTGGNTGELFF	TGTGCCAGTAGCCTATGGACAGGGGGAAACACCGGGGAGCTGTTTTTT
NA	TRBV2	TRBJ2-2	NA	CASKRFSFSSTGELFF	TGTGCCAGCAAAAGATTTAGTTTTTCGAGCACCGGGGAGCTGTTTTTT
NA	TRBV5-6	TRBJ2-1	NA	CASSLDLLNSRRLGEQFF	TGTGCCAGCAGTCTCGACCTATTAAACTCCCGGCGGCTGGGTGAGCAGTTCTTC